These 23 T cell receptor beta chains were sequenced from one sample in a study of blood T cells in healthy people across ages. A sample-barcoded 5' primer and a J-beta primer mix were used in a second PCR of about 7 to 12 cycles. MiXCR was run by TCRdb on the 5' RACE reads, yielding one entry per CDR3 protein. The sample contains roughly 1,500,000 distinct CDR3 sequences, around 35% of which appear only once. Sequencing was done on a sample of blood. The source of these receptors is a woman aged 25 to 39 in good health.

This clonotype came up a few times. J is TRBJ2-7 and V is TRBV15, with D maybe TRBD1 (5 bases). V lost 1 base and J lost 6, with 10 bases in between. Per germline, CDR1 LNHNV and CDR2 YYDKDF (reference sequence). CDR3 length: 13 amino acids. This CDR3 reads CATSRGQGFEQYF. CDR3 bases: TGTGCCACCAGCAGAGGCCAGGGTTTCGAGCAGTACTTC.

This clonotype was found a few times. The CDR3 DNA follows: TGTGCCAGCACACCCCGGCTAGCGGGACAAGAGACCCAGTACTTC. This translates into CASTPRLAGQETQYF. The rearrangement joins TRBV28 to TRBJ2-5; 9 bases agree with TRBD2. This CDR3 contains 15 residues. The J segment lost 2 bases and the V segment lost 7 bases, leaving 8 bases of the junction unmatched. Germline V lookup: CDR1 MDHEN, CDR2 SYDVKM. Looking up the rest from reference TRBV28 and TRBJ2-5 gives the full variable domain: DVKVTQSSRYLVKRTGEKVFLECVQDMDHENMFWYRQDPGLGLRLIYFSYDVKMKEKGDIPEGYSVSREKKERFSLILESASTNQTSMYLCASTPRLAGQETQYFGPGTRLLVL.

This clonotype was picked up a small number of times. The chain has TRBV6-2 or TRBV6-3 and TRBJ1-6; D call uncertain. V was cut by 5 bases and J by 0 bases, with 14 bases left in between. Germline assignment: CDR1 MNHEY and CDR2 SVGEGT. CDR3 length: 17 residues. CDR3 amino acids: CASSAHMTFSYNSPLHF. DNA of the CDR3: TGTGCCAGCAGTGCTCACATGACTTTCTCCTATAATTCACCCCTCCACTTT.

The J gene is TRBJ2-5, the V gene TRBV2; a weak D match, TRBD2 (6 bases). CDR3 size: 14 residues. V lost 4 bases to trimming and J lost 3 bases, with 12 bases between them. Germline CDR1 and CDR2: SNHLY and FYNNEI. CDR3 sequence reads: CASSGGTGEETQYF. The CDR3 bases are TGTGCCAGCAGTGGGGGGACTGGGGAAGAGACCCAGTACTTC. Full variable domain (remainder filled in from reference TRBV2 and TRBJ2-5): EPEVTQTPSHQVTQMGQEVILRCVPISNHLYFYWYRQILGQKVEFLVSFYNNEISEKSEIFDDQFSVERPDGSNFTLKIRSTKLEDSAMYFCASSGGTGEETQYFGPGTRLLVL.

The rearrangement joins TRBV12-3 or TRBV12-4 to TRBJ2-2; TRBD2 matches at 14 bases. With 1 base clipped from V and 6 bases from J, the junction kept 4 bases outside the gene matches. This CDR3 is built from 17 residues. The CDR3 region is CASSLGGLAGGSGELFF. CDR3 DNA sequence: TGTGCCAGCAGTTTAGGCGGACTAGCGGGGGGATCCGGGGAGCTGTTTTTT.

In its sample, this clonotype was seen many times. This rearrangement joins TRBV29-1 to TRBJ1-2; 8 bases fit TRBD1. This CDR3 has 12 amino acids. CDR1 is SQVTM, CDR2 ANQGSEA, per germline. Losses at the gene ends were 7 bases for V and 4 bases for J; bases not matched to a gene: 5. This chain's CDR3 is CSADRGGYGYTF. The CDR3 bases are TGCAGCGCAGACAGGGGAGGCTATGGCTACACCTTC.

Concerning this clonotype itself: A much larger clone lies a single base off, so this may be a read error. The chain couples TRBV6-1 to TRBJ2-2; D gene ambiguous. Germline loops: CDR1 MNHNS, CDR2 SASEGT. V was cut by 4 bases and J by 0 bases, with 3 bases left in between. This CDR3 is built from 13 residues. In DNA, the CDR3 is TGTGCCAGCAGTGTGGCGAACACCGGGGAGCTGTTTTTT. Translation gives CASSVANTGELFF.

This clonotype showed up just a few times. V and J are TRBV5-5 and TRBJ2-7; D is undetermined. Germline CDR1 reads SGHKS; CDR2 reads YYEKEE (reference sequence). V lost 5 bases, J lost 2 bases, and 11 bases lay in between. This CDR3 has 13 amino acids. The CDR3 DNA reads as TGTGCCAGCAGGAATCAAGGAGCCTACGAGCAGTACTTC. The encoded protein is CASRNQGAYEQYF.

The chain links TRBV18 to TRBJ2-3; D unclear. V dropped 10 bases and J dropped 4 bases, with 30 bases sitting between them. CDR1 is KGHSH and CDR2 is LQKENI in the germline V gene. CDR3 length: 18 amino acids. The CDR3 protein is CATSSLGSKTYSPDTQYF. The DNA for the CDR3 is TGTGCCACTTCCTCACTGGGGTCGAAGACTTATAGCCCAGATACGCAGTATTTT.

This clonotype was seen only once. The CDR3 DNA reads as TGCAGTGCTAGCGTGTCGGCGAGGAATACGCAGTATTTT. This codes for CSASVSARNTQYF. The V and J genes are TRBV20-1 and TRBJ2-3, with D unclear. Germline V lookup: CDR1 DFQATT, CDR2 SNEGSKA (reference sequence). The V gene lost 3 bases and the J gene lost 7 bases, with 14 bases spanning the gap. CDR3 length equals 13 residues.

The DNA of the CDR3 is TGTGCCAGCGCGAGGGACGTCTCTGGGGCCAACGTCCTGACTTTC. It translates to CASARDVSGANVLTF. V usage is TRBV28 and J usage is TRBJ2-6; D possibly matches TRBD1 or TRBD2 (5 bases each). This CDR3 has 15 residues. Germline CDR1 and CDR2: MDHEN and SYDVKM. V lost 8 bases to trimming and J lost 0 bases, with 11 bases between them.

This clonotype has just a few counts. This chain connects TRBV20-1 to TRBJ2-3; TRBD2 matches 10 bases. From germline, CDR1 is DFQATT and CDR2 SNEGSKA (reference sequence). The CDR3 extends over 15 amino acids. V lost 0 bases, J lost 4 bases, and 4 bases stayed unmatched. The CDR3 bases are TGCAGTGCTAGAGAAGCGGGAGGGCCCTCAGATACGCAGTATTTT. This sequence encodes CSAREAGGPSDTQYF.

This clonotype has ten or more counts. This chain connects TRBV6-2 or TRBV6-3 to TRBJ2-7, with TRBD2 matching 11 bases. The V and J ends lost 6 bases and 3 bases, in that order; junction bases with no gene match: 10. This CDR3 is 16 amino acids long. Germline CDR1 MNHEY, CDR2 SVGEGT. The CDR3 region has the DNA TGTGCCAGCAGCCTCACCCCCGGGACTAGCGGCTACGAGCAGTACTTC. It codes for CASSLTPGTSGYEQYF.

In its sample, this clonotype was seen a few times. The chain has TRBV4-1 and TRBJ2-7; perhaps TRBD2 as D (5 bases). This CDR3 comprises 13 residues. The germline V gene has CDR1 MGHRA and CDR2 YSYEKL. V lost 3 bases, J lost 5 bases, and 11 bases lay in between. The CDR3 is CASSQGSINEQYF. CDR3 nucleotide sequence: TGCGCCAGCAGCCAGGGGAGTATCAACGAGCAGTACTTC.

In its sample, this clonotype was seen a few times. CDR3: CAIMAGSRTEAFF. CDR3 in DNA: TGTGCCATCATGGCAGGGAGCAGGACTGAAGCTTTCTTT. The rearrangement uses TRBV10-3 and TRBJ1-1; D is perhaps TRBD1 (5 bases). CDR3 length equals 13 residues. Germline V gene lookup returns CDR1 ENHRY and CDR2 SYGVKD. V was pared by 7 bases and J by 5 bases, with 14 bases between.

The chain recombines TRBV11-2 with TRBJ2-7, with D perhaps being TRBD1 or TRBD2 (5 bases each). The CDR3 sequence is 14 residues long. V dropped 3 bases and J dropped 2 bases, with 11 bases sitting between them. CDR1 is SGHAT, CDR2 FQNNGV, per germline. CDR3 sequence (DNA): TGTGCCAGCAGCTTCTTGTGGGACCCCTACGAGCAGTACTTC. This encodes CASSFLWDPYEQYF.

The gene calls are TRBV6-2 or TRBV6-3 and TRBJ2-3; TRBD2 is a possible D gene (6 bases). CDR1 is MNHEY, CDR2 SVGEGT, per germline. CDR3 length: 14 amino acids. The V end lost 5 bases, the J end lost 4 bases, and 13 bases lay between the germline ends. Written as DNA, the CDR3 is TGTGCCAGCAGTAGAGGCGGGGCCGCAGATACGCAGTATTTT. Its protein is CASSRGGAADTQYF.

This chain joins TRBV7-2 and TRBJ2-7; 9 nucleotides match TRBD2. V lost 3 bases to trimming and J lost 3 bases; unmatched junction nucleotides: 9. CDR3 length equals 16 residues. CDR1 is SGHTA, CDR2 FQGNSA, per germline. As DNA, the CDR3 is TGTGCCAGCAGCTTCCTGCCAGCGGGAGGAATCTACGAGCAGTACTTC. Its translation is CASSFLPAGGIYEQYF.

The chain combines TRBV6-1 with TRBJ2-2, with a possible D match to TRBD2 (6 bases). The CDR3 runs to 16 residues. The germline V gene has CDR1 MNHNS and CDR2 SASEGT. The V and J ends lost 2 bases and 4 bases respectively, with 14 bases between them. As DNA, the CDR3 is TGTGCCAGCAGTGAATATCCTAGCGTGGTCACCGGGGAGCTGTTTTTT. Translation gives CASSEYPSVVTGELFF.

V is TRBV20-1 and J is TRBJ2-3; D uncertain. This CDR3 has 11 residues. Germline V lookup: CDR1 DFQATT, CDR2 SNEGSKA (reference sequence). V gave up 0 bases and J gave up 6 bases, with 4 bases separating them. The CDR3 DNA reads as TGCAGTGCTAGAGATCGGGATACGCAGTATTTT. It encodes CSARDRDTQYF.

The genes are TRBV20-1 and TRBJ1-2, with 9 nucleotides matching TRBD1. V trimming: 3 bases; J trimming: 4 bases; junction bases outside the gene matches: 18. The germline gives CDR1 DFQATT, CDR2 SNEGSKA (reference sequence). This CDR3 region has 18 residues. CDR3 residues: CSARMIPGQGDLGYGYTF. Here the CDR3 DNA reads TGCAGTGCTAGGATGATTCCGGGACAGGGTGATTTAGGCTATGGCTACACCTTC.

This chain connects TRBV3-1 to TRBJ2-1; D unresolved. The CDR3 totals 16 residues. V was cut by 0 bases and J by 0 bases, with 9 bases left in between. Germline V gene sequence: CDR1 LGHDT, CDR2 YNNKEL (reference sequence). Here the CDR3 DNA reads TGTGCCAGCAGCCAAGATCCAGCGAGCTCCTACAATGAGCAGTTCTTC. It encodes CASSQDPASSYNEQFF.

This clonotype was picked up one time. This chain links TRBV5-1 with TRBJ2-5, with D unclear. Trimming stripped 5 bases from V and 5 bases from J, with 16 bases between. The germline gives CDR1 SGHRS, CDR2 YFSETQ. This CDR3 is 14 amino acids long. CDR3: CASSGALFQETQYF. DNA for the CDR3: TGCGCCAGCAGTGGAGCTCTATTTCAGGAGACCCAGTACTTC. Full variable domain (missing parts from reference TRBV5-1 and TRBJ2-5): KAGVTQTPRYLIKTRGQQVTLSCSPISGHRSVSWYQQTPGQGLQFLFEYFSETQRNKGNFPGRFSGRQFSNSRSEMNVSTLELGDSALYLCASSGALFQETQYFGPGTRLLVL.